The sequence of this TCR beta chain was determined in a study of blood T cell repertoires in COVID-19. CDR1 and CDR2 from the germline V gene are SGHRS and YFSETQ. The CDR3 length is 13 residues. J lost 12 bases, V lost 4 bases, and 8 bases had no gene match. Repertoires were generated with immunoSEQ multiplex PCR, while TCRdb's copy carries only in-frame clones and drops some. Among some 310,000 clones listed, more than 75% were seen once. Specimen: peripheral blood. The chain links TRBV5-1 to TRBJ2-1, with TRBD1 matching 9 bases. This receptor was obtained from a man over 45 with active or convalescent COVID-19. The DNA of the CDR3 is TGCGCCAGCAGCCCCGGGACAGGGCCGGGGCAGTTCTTC. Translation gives CASSPGTGPGQFF. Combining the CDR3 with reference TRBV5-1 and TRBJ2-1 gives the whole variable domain KAGVTQTPRYLIKTRGQQVTLSCSPISGHRSVSWYQQTPGQGLQFLFEYFSETQRNKGNFPGRFSGRQFSNSRSEMNVSTLELGDSALYLCASSPGTGPGQFFGPGTRLTVL.